This T cell receptor (beta chain) was captured by sequencing in a study of shared clonotypes between healthy human individuals. Study at large: Donors had three CD4 naive, three CD4 memory, two CD8 naive and one CD8 memory plate apiece.

Subsets obtained from CD4+ cells comprised CD45RA+ naive and CD45RA-negative memory cells. Profiled with immunoSEQ multiplex PCR; TCRdb holds only in-frame clones, not every one. The sample contains roughly 1,500,000 clones, 95% to 99% of which appear only once. Concerning this clone: Its antigen is unidentified.

Study-wide findings and caveats: Apart from blood, nothing was sampled; tissue repertoires likely differ.

Between the trimmed V and J ends, which lost 2 bases and 0 bases, there was a span of 9 bases. Germline V gene data show CDR1 as SGHNT and CDR2 as YYREEE (reference sequence). The CDR3 covers 14 residues. The chain combines TRBV5-4 with TRBJ2-7, with no clear D. The receptor's source is a man under 40 in good health. Input material: naive CD4+ T cells sorted from blood. The subset here: CD45RA+ positively selected. The CDR3 DNA sequence: TGTGCCAGCAGCTTTACGGGCGTCTCCTACGAGCAGTACTTC. Its translation: CASSFTGVSYEQYF.